The rows below give T cell receptor beta chains drawn from one sample of a study of vaccination effects on CD4 cells after COVID-19. Using immunoSEQ multiplex PCR, the repertoire was profiled, and TCRdb retains in-frame clones only, with some absent. The sample lists tens of thousands of clones, around 77% seen once, with under 1.2% in the top ten. Their specific antigens are unknown. The sample in question was CD4+ T cells from PBMCs cultured with HCoV-OC43 spike peptides, obtained after COVID-19 vaccination. These receptors all stem from a human donor who received a COVID-19 vaccine. CDR3s include the opening cysteine and the closing phenylalanine or tryptophan. Fields, in order: V gene, clone size, D gene, J gene, CDR3 protein, CDR3 DNA. D genes are given only for firm matches. The size entry is marked missing in some rows and otherwise reads once, few, many or a size class.

TRBV5-1,NA,TRBD2,TRBJ2-5,CASTIVAGGKETQYF,TGCGCCAGCACAATAGTGGCGGGAGGAAAAGAGACCCAGTACTTC
TRBV7-2,NA,NA,TRBJ2-2,CASRPFTNTGELFF,TGTGCCAGCAGACCTTTTACGAACACCGGGGAGCTGTTTTTT
TRBV4-1,NA,TRBD2,TRBJ2-5,CASSQVTSGGIETQYF,TGCGCCAGCAGCCAAGTTACGTCGGGAGGGATAGAGACCCAGTACTTC
TRBV18,NA,NA,TRBJ1-4,CASSPPDRTYEKLFF,TGTGCCAGCTCACCTCCTGACAGGACTTATGAAAAACTGTTTTTT
TRBV19,NA,NA,TRBJ2-3,CASQNGDTDTQYF,TGTGCCAGTCAAAACGGGGACACAGATACGCAGTATTTT
TRBV10-1,few,NA,TRBJ1-1,CASSESIQGRAFF,TGCGCCAGCAGTGAGTCCATACAGGGTAGAGCTTTCTTT
TRBV6-1,NA,NA,TRBJ1-5,CASSELRQPGPQHF,TGTGCCAGCAGTGAACTGAGGCAACCGGGGCCCCAGCATTTT
TRBV18,NA,TRBD1,TRBJ2-5,CASSQQGAETQYF,TGTGCCAGCTCACAACAGGGGGCAGAGACCCAGTACTTC
TRBV7-9,NA,TRBD1,TRBJ1-1,CASKPGQGVGNTEAFF,TGTGCCAGTAAACCGGGACAGGGGGTCGGGAACACTGAAGCTTTCTTT
TRBV6-5,NA,NA,TRBJ2-6,CASSYQRSGANVLTF,TGTGCCAGCAGTTACCAGAGATCTGGGGCCAACGTCCTGACTTTC
TRBV28,NA,NA,TRBJ1-6,CASSLLKQGYSPLHF,TGTGCCAGCAGTTTACTAAAACAGGGATATTCACCCCTCCACTTT